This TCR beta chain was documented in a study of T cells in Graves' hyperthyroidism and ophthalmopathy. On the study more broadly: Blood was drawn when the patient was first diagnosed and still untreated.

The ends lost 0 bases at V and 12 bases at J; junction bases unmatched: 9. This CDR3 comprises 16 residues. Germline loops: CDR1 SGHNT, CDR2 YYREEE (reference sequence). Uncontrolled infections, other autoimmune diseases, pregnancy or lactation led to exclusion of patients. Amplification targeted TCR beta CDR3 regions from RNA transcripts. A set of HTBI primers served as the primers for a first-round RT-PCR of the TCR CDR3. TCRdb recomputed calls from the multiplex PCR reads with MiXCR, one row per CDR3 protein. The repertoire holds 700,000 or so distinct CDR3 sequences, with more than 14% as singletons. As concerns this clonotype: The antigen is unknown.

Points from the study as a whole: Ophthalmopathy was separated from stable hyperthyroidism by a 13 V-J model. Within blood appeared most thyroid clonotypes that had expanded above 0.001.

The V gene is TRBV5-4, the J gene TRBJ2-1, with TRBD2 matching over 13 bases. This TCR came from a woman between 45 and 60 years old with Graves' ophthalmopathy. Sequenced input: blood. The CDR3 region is CASSLDGLAGAVGQFF. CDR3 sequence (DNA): TGTGCCAGCAGCTTGGATGGACTAGCGGGAGCCGTAGGGCAGTTCTTC.